A selection of T cell receptor beta chains follows, all from one sample in a study of regulatory T cells in long-lasting Graves disease. TCRdb re-called the multiplex PCR reads with MiXCR, one entry per CDR3 protein. The data hold 350,000 to 450,000 distinct CDR3 sequences, with more than 12% observed a single time. The sample was also linked to a second study, of T cells in Graves' hyperthyroidism and ophthalmopathy.

The sample here was peripheral blood mononuclear cells (PBMCs), taken at new diagnosis, from a patient treated with antithyroid drugs. The receptors come from a woman in her thirties with Graves disease. CDR3s include the opening cysteine and the closing phenylalanine or tryptophan. The order of the fields is V gene, J gene, clone size, CDR3 protein. A row's size may be missing; if present it is once, few, many or a size class.

>TRBV5-1|TRBJ2-3|many
CASSFGGPGGYTDTQYF
>TRBV30|TRBJ2-2|many
CAWSDLTGELFF
>TRBV2|TRBJ2-1|few
CASWTGNEQFF
>TRBV19|TRBJ2-1|-
CASTTRDRVYNEQFF
>TRBV12-3/TRBV12-4|TRBJ2-3|many
CASSFASGSWNTQYF
>TRBV7-8|TRBJ1-1|many
CASSPKGGSMNTEAFF
>TRBV5-5|TRBJ2-5|-
CASSLVGGLETQYF
>TRBV2|-|many
CASHEGTSGSGKWETQYF
>TRBV19|TRBJ2-5|many
CASSIGGFEETQYF
>TRBV27|TRBJ2-7|many
CASPPLWDRVNISYEQYF
>TRBV27|TRBJ2-6|many
CASSLWGQGKSGANVLTF
>TRBV6-2/TRBV6-3|TRBJ1-5|-
CASSYGTPHQPQHF
>TRBV6-1|TRBJ2-5|-
CASSKTDEETQYF
>TRBV3-1|TRBJ1-6|many
CASSPLAGDSPLHF
>TRBV12-3/TRBV12-4|TRBJ2-7|many
CASSAGTTSSYEQYF
>TRBV20-1|TRBJ2-3|-
CSAAAGGPADTQYF
>TRBV18|TRBJ2-1|many
CASSPPSSYNEQFF
>TRBV10-2|TRBJ2-2|few
CASIGSTNTGELFF
>TRBV5-1|TRBJ2-3|few
CASSLIPTSTDTQYF
>TRBV11-2|TRBJ2-1|many
CASSTGTNIANEQFF
>TRBV6-2/TRBV6-3|TRBJ2-1|-
CASSYGVYPGPPPGNEQFF
>TRBV24-1|TRBJ2-2|many
CATTDGANTGELFF
>TRBV29-1|TRBJ1-3|-
CSVLGGVGNTIYF
>TRBV7-9|TRBJ2-1|many
CASTGGSYNEQFF
>TRBV5-1|TRBJ1-3|many
CASSLDRGSGNTIYF
>TRBV11-1|TRBJ2-2|many
CASSLAEANTGELFF